The rows below give T cell receptor beta chains drawn from one sample of a study of beta chain features in type 1 diabetes. Assay used: immunoSEQ multiplex PCR; TCRdb lists only in-frame clones, some missing. The data hold hundreds of thousands of clones, with around an eighth observed a single time. Sequencing used naive CD4+ T cells from blood. The receptor source for this set is a man aged 18-30 years with type 1 diabetes. Both conserved end residues are part of each CDR3. Each record gives: J gene, D gene, V gene, clone size, CDR3 protein, CDR3 DNA. The D gene is left open where the match is weak. Some rows mark clone size as missing; the rest say once, few, many or name a class of expanded clone.

J gene: TRBJ2-7; D gene: -; V gene: TRBV4-1; clone size: -; CDR3 protein: CASSSTWEYEQYF; CDR3 DNA: TGCGCCAGCAGCTCAACGTGGGAGTACGAGCAGTACTTC
J gene: TRBJ2-1; D gene: -; V gene: TRBV7-9; clone size: -; CDR3 protein: CASSQDGYNEQFF; CDR3 DNA: TGTGCCAGCAGTCAAGACGGCTACAATGAGCAGTTCTTC
J gene: TRBJ1-2; D gene: TRBD1; V gene: TRBV19; clone size: few; CDR3 protein: CASSRTGSGYTF; CDR3 DNA: TGTGCCAGCAGCAGGACAGGGTCTGGCTACACCTTC
J gene: TRBJ2-7; D gene: -; V gene: TRBV29-1; clone size: -; CDR3 protein: CSVGGHRGRYYEQYF; CDR3 DNA: TGCAGCGTTGGGGGACATAGGGGGAGGTACTACGAGCAGTACTTC
J gene: TRBJ1-4; D gene: -; V gene: TRBV25-1; clone size: -; CDR3 protein: CASSEGQGINEKLFF; CDR3 DNA: TGTGCCAGCAGTGAAGGTCAGGGGATTAATGAAAAACTGTTTTTT
J gene: TRBJ1-3; D gene: -; V gene: TRBV15; clone size: -; CDR3 protein: CATAGVAGNTIYF; CDR3 DNA: TGTGCCACCGCAGGGGTAGCTGGAAACACCATATATTTT
J gene: TRBJ2-2; D gene: -; V gene: TRBV6-1; clone size: few; CDR3 protein: CASSARDPEVGTGELFF; CDR3 DNA: TGTGCCAGCAGTGCCCGGGACCCGGAGGTCGGCACCGGGGAGCTGTTTTTT
J gene: TRBJ2-6; D gene: -; V gene: TRBV19; clone size: few; CDR3 protein: CASNDRNSGANVLTF; CDR3 DNA: TGTGCCAGTAATGACAGGAACTCTGGGGCCAACGTCCTGACTTTC
J gene: TRBJ2-1; D gene: -; V gene: TRBV19; clone size: few; CDR3 protein: CASSRQGGSYNEQFF; CDR3 DNA: TGTGCCAGTAGTAGACAGGGAGGGAGCTACAATGAGCAGTTCTTC
J gene: TRBJ1-2; D gene: -; V gene: TRBV7-2; clone size: few; CDR3 protein: CASSLVSLRPSNYGYTF; CDR3 DNA: TGTGCCAGCAGCTTAGTATCCCTCCGTCCTAGTAACTATGGCTACACCTTC
J gene: TRBJ1-1; D gene: -; V gene: TRBV6-5; clone size: few; CDR3 protein: CACRRMDTEAFF; CDR3 DNA: TGTGCCTGCAGACGAATGGACACTGAAGCTTTCTTT
J gene: TRBJ1-5; D gene: -; V gene: TRBV27; clone size: few; CDR3 protein: CASSLQGLHQPQHF; CDR3 DNA: TGTGCCAGCAGTTTGCAGGGTCTACATCAGCCCCAGCATTTT
J gene: TRBJ1-6; D gene: -; V gene: TRBV9; clone size: -; CDR3 protein: CASSVGQNYNSPLHF; CDR3 DNA: TGTGCCAGCAGCGTTGGACAGAACTATAATTCACCCCTCCACTTT
J gene: TRBJ2-1; D gene: -; V gene: TRBV7-2; clone size: -; CDR3 protein: CASSRGLYNEQFF; CDR3 DNA: TGTGCCAGCAGCCGTGGACTTTACAATGAGCAGTTCTTC
J gene: TRBJ2-3; D gene: -; V gene: TRBV7-7; clone size: -; CDR3 protein: CASSVMGGADTQYF; CDR3 DNA: TGTGCTAGCAGCGTCATGGGGGGCGCAGATACGCAGTATTTT
J gene: TRBJ2-3; D gene: -; V gene: TRBV6-5; clone size: few; CDR3 protein: CASSAAVMSTDTQYF; CDR3 DNA: TGTGCCAGCAGTGCGGCGGTTATGAGCACAGATACGCAGTATTTT
J gene: TRBJ1-1; D gene: -; V gene: TRBV9; clone size: few; CDR3 protein: CASSVEGRAFF; CDR3 DNA: TGTGCCAGCAGCGTAGAGGGCCGAGCTTTCTTT
J gene: TRBJ1-1; D gene: -; V gene: TRBV14; clone size: few; CDR3 protein: CASSPRGWDTEAFF; CDR3 DNA: TGTGCCAGCAGCCCCCGAGGCTGGGACACTGAAGCTTTCTTT
J gene: TRBJ2-7; D gene: -; V gene: TRBV29-1; clone size: -; CDR3 protein: CSCAEDEQYF; CDR3 DNA: TGCAGCTGTGCCGAAGACGAGCAGTACTTC
J gene: TRBJ2-3; D gene: -; V gene: TRBV14; clone size: -; CDR3 protein: CASSQAGSVTDTQYF; CDR3 DNA: TGTGCCAGCAGCCAGGCGGGTTCCGTCACAGATACGCAGTATTTT
J gene: TRBJ2-3; D gene: TRBD1; V gene: TRBV9; clone size: few; CDR3 protein: CASSPRQGGTDTQYF; CDR3 DNA: TGTGCCAGCAGCCCGAGACAGGGAGGCACAGATACGCAGTATTTT
J gene: TRBJ2-7; D gene: -; V gene: TRBV11-1; clone size: -; CDR3 protein: CASSLAGVDEQYF; CDR3 DNA: TGTGCCAGCAGCTTAGCGGGGGTCGACGAGCAGTACTTC
J gene: TRBJ2-5; D gene: -; V gene: TRBV6-5; clone size: few; CDR3 protein: CAIRPSLQETQYF; CDR3 DNA: TGTGCCATCAGACCCAGCCTACAAGAGACCCAGTACTTC
J gene: TRBJ2-7; D gene: -; V gene: TRBV4-1; clone size: -; CDR3 protein: CASSLSSLLTPSYEQYF; CDR3 DNA: TGCGCCAGCAGCCTCTCGTCCCTGCTCACGCCCTCCTACGAGCAGTACTTC
J gene: TRBJ1-3; D gene: -; V gene: TRBV4-3; clone size: -; CDR3 protein: CASSQEIRNTIYF; CDR3 DNA: TGCGCCAGCAGCCAAGAGATCCGAAACACCATATATTTT
J gene: TRBJ2-7; D gene: -; V gene: TRBV27; clone size: -; CDR3 protein: CASSPSGFAYEQYF; CDR3 DNA: TGTGCCAGCAGTCCCTCGGGTTTCGCCTACGAGCAGTACTTC
J gene: TRBJ1-5; D gene: TRBD1; V gene: TRBV30; clone size: -; CDR3 protein: CAWSVGTGNQPQHF; CDR3 DNA: TGTGCCTGGAGTGTGGGGACAGGGAATCAGCCCCAGCATTTT
J gene: TRBJ2-7; D gene: -; V gene: TRBV30; clone size: -; CDR3 protein: CASLGRESSYEQYF; CDR3 DNA: TGTGCCTCATTGGGACGGGAAAGCTCCTACGAGCAGTACTTC
J gene: TRBJ2-7; D gene: -; V gene: TRBV6-5; clone size: -; CDR3 protein: CASSYMGGEQYF; CDR3 DNA: TGTGCCAGCAGTTACATGGGGGGCGAGCAGTACTTC
J gene: TRBJ1-1; D gene: TRBD1; V gene: TRBV7-9; clone size: -; CDR3 protein: CASSYGTGSSTEAFF; CDR3 DNA: TGTGCCAGCAGCTACGGGACAGGATCGAGCACTGAAGCTTTCTTT
J gene: TRBJ1-1; D gene: -; V gene: TRBV7-9; clone size: -; CDR3 protein: CALGIRANTEAFF; CDR3 DNA: TGTGCTTTAGGCATAAGGGCGAACACTGAAGCTTTCTTT
J gene: TRBJ1-5; D gene: TRBD1; V gene: TRBV19; clone size: -; CDR3 protein: CASEVVGQGLMEPQHF; CDR3 DNA: TGTGCCAGTGAAGTAGTCGGACAGGGACTTATGGAGCCCCAGCATTTT
J gene: TRBJ1-1; D gene: -; V gene: TRBV10-3; clone size: once; CDR3 protein: CAITVRTAEAFF; CDR3 DNA: TGTGCCATCACCGTTCGAACAGCTGAAGCTTTCTTT
J gene: TRBJ2-3; D gene: TRBD1; V gene: TRBV30; clone size: -; CDR3 protein: CAWMRDRATDTQYF; CDR3 DNA: TGTGCCTGGATGCGGGACAGGGCAACAGATACGCAGTATTTT
J gene: TRBJ2-5; D gene: TRBD1; V gene: TRBV5-4; clone size: few; CDR3 protein: CASSSGLDRGQETQYF; CDR3 DNA: TGTGCCAGCAGCTCCGGCCTCGACAGGGGGCAAGAGACCCAGTACTTC
J gene: TRBJ1-5; D gene: -; V gene: TRBV14; clone size: few; CDR3 protein: CASSQDMWQPQHF; CDR3 DNA: TGTGCCAGCAGCCAAGACATGTGGCAGCCCCAGCATTTT